This T cell receptor (beta chain) was sequenced during a study of breast tumors, draining lymph nodes, adjacent tissues listed by TCRdb under 2016. Regarding the research as a whole: The study compared TCR beta repertoires across tumor, adjacent nontumor tissue and axillary lymph nodes from breast cancer patients. The study aimed to assess the relationships and possible T-cell exchange between tumor, surrounding tissue and draining lymph node repertoires in human breast cancer.

The paper as a whole reports these results and caveats: Tumor T-cell repertoires showed less diversity than lymph node repertoires and more diversity than nontumor tissue repertoires, and tumor T-cell repertoires showed preferential V and J gene usage. A scenario in which most tumor T cells derive from the lymph node and then expand within tumor tissue was judged to be consistent with the data. Tumor and nontumor tissue repertoires were found to be significantly more similar in luminal-like than in basal-like breast cancer. The conclusion that tumor T cells originate in lymph nodes was framed as consistent with a hypothesis rather than directly demonstrated.

The lymph node samples were taken from the axillary draining lymph nodes of breast cancer patients. Instrument on record: Illumina HiSeq 2000. Multiplex PCR amplification was used to generate the TCR beta chain libraries. High-throughput sequencing was used to analyze the amplified TCR beta chain products. Starting from the raw public reads, TCRdb applied fastp trimming at Q25, assembled clones with MiXCR and retained in-frame beta chains. When rows share a CDR3 protein, they turn into one entry using the most common DNA and genes. Within this sample are roughly 110,000 distinct CDR3 sequences, with 30% of them counted one time only. Clones ranked in the top ten supply approximately 5% of the sample. Taken from cysteine to phenylalanine, the CDR3 has 17 residues. The CDR3 DNA has 51 bases and is translated from base 1. Clipping removes 5 bases from V and 4 bases from J, with 9 as the unmatched junction base count.

This clonotype was detected many times. Its antigen target is currently unknown. Base qualities are not provided; no much larger clone lies one nucleotide away. The chain is made from TRBV12-3 or TRBV12-4 and TRBJ2-6, with 9 bases aligning to TRBD1. The material sequenced was axillary lymph node tissue. The sequence came from a female donor with breast cancer. Some clones in this sample may be carry-over from other donors' samples. The CDR3 protein sequence reads: CASSPQGAGRGANVLTF. The DNA is TGTGCCAGCAGTCCACAGGGGGCGGGGAGGGGGGCCAACGTCCTGACTTTC.